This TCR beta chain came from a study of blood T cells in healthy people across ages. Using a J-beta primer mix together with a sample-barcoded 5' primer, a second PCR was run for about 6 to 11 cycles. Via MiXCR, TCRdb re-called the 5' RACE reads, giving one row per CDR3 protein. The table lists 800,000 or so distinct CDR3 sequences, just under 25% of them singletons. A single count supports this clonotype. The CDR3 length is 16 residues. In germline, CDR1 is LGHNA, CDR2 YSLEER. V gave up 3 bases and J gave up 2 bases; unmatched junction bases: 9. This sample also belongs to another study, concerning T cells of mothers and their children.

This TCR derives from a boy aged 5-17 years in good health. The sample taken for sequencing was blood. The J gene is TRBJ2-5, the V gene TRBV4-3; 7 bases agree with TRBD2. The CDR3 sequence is CASSQTSAAGQETQYF. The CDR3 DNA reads TGCGCCAGCAGCCAGACGTCGGCAGCGGGGCAAGAGACCCAGTACTTC.